Presented here are 17 T cell receptor beta chains from one specimen sequenced in a study of PD-L1 blockade in urothelial cancer. Method: immunoSEQ multiplex PCR; TCRdb's copy keeps in-frame clones and lacks some. This sample has some 53,000 clones, with approximately 75% found just once. The sample in question was PBMCs, obtained around atezolizumab (anti-PD-L1) treatment. The source of these receptors is a man in his 70s with urothelial cancer.

The chain is built from TRBV2 and TRBJ1-1; D ambiguous. V was trimmed by 3 bases and J by 1 base, leaving 9 bases between them. CDR1 and CDR2 from the germline V gene are SNHLY and FYNNEI. The CDR3 runs 14 residues. The CDR3 sequence: CASSEAARNTEAFF. The CDR3 nucleotides read TGTGCCAGCAGTGAGGCAGCGAGGAACACTGAAGCTTTCTTT.

The chain uses TRBV27 and TRBJ2-6; D possibly corresponds to TRBD2 (6 bases). Trimming removed 6 bases at V and 2 bases at J, with 17 bases between. CDR3 length: 17 amino acids. In germline, CDR1 is MNHEY, CDR2 SMNVEV (reference sequence). The CDR3 region has the DNA TGTGCCAGCAGACAAACTGGGGGGTATGCTGGGGCCAACGTCCTGACTTTC. It encodes CASRQTGGYAGANVLTF.

The CDR3 DNA is TGTGCCAGTAATCAAGGGGGTAGTAACTATGGCTACACCTTC. Its protein product is CASNQGGSNYGYTF. The chain links TRBV19 to TRBJ1-2; maybe TRBD1 (6 bases). Trimming removed 7 bases from V and 1 base from J, with 13 bases in between. Germline CDR1 is LNHDA and CDR2 is SQIVND (reference sequence). The CDR3 runs to 14 residues.

The V and J genes are TRBV28 and TRBJ2-4, with 8 bases that match TRBD1. With 6 bases clipped from V and 6 bases from J, the junction kept 7 bases outside the gene matches. The germline V gene has CDR1 MDHEN and CDR2 SYDVKM. This CDR3 has 14 amino acids. As DNA, the CDR3 is TGTGCCAGCAGACAGACAGGGGAGCCAAACATTCAGTACTTC. Translated: CASRQTGEPNIQYF. The full variable domain, rest sourced from reference TRBV28 and TRBJ2-4, is DVKVTQSSRYLVKRTGEKVFLECVQDMDHENMFWYRQDPGLGLRLIYFSYDVKMKEKGDIPEGYSVSREKKERFSLILESASTNQTSMYLCASRQTGEPNIQYFGAGTRLSVL.

V and J are TRBV4-3 and TRBJ2-1; 11 bases map to TRBD2. Per the germline V gene, CDR1 is LGHNA and CDR2 is YSLEER. The CDR3 runs to 15 residues. After removal of 4 bases from V and 6 bases from J, the junction contained 5 bases not matched to a gene. For the CDR3, the DNA is TGCGCCAGCAGCCTCGATAGCGGGAGGGGCAATGAGCAGTTCTTC. Protein: CASSLDSGRGNEQFF.

The chain recombines TRBV12-5 with TRBJ2-1; 9 bases fit TRBD1. This CDR3 has 17 amino acids. The V and J ends lost 6 bases and 6 bases, in that order; junction bases with no gene match: 15. Germline V gene lookup returns CDR1 LGHNT and CDR2 FRNRAP. The CDR3 bases are TGTGCTAGTGGACCGGGACAGGGAAAAATGCTCGGCAATGAGCAGTTCTTC. Translation: CASGPGQGKMLGNEQFF.

The gene calls are TRBV7-3 and TRBJ2-3, with 9 bases aligning to TRBD2. The V gene end was trimmed by 5 bases and the J gene end by 5 bases; junction bases not matched to a gene: 17. Germline CDR1 reads SGHTA; CDR2 reads FQGTGA. This CDR3 has 18 residues. For the CDR3, the DNA is TGTGCCAGCAGCCTCGTGGGGGGCGGGAGGGCCGGGGGAGATACGCAGTATTTT. This sequence encodes CASSLVGGGRAGGDTQYF.

This chain uses TRBV5-5 with TRBJ1-5; D gene unclear. CDR1 is SGHKS, CDR2 YYEKEE, per germline (reference sequence). This CDR3 comprises 15 residues. V lost 2 bases to trimming and J lost 1 base, with 10 bases between them. CDR3 DNA sequence: TGTGCCAGCAGCTTATACTCCGGGAGCAATCAGCCCCAGCATTTT. Amino acids: CASSLYSGSNQPQHF.

The chain is built from TRBV7-2 and TRBJ2-7; TRBD1 aligns across 7 bases. Germline values: CDR1 SGHTA, CDR2 FQGNSA. The CDR3 covers 13 residues. V shed 4 bases, J shed 5 bases, and the junction held 5 bases outside the gene matches. Written as DNA, the CDR3 is TGTGCCAGCAGCTCGAGACAGGGCAACGAGCAGTACTTC. Translation: CASSSRQGNEQYF.

This clone was counted only a few times. It is unclear where the CDR3 begins or ends on the DNA, so no DNA is shown, and the CDR3 is as TCRdb lists it. The chain links TRBV4-2 to TRBJ2-7; TRBD2, as called in the table, went unchecked against the DNA. The CDR3 has 12 residues if both end residues are counted. The V gene's germline CDR1 is LGHNA and CDR2 YNFKEQ. CDR3 amino acids: CASSQVGEGAYF.

This clone showed up just once. For the CDR3, the DNA is TGCGCCAGCAGCTTGGCCCAGGGAGGGGCCACTGAAGCTTTCTTT. It translates to CASSLAQGGATEAFF. The gene calls are TRBV5-1 and TRBJ1-1, with D possibly matching TRBD1 (5 bases). The V gene lost 0 bases and the J gene lost 4 bases, with 13 bases spanning the gap. There are 15 residues in the CDR3. CDR1 is SGHRS and CDR2 is YFSETQ in the germline V gene.

With regard to this clone: One end of the junction fails to match germline, which may point to a read error. The CDR3 is CASSELSQGAPARIF. The CDR3 region has the DNA TGTGCCAGCAGTGAATTAAGTCAGGGGGCGCCGGCCCGGATTTTT. This chain uses TRBV6-1 with TRBJ1-4, with TRBD1 identical over 8 bases. CDR1 and CDR2 from the germline V gene are MNHNS and SASEGT. The CDR3 has 15 residues.

This chain joins TRBV28 and TRBJ2-7; D might be TRBD2 (7 bases). Germline CDR1 is MDHEN and CDR2 is SYDVKM. The length of the CDR3 is 13 residues. V lost 6 bases and J 4 bases, leaving 13 bases between the germline ends. The CDR3 loop reads CASSGGRLYEQYF. As DNA, the CDR3 is TGTGCCAGCAGCGGGGGGCGCCTATACGAGCAGTACTTC. Full variable domain (missing parts from reference TRBV28 and TRBJ2-7): DVKVTQSSRYLVKRTGEKVFLECVQDMDHENMFWYRQDPGLGLRLIYFSYDVKMKEKGDIPEGYSVSREKKERFSLILESASTNQTSMYLCASSGGRLYEQYFGPGTRLTVT.

V gene TRBV30 combines with J gene TRBJ2-7; 7 nucleotides match TRBD1. This CDR3 region has 12 residues. Germline V gene sequence: CDR1 GTSNPN, CDR2 SVGIG (reference sequence). Trimming at V came to 2 bases and at J to 5 bases, leaving 3 bases not matched to a gene. The CDR3 DNA reads as TGTGCCTGGAGTACAGGGGATCACGAGCAGTACTTC. Its protein product is CAWSTGDHEQYF.

V and J are TRBV11-3 and TRBJ1-1; D gene unclear. The CDR3 runs 13 residues. Trimming left V 3 bases short and J 1 base short, with 6 bases between. Germline V lookup: CDR1 SGHNT, CDR2 YENEEA. CDR3 region: CASSLSPNTEAFF. CDR3 bases: TGTGCCAGCAGCTTGAGCCCGAACACTGAAGCTTTCTTT.

The chain has TRBV7-8 and TRBJ2-7, with TRBD1 matching over 7 bases. The CDR3 spans 16 residues. CDR1 SGHVS and CDR2 FQNEAQ come from the germline V gene. V was pared by 1 base and J by 0 bases, with 6 bases of the junction left unmatched. The CDR3 protein is CASSLVGGAASYEQYF. Here the CDR3 DNA reads TGTGCCAGCAGCTTAGTAGGGGGCGCTGCCTCCTACGAGCAGTACTTC.

The rearrangement joins TRBV9 to TRBJ2-6; 9 bases match TRBD1. V trimming: 3 bases; J trimming: 0 bases; junction bases outside the gene matches: 7. Germline CDR1 is SGDLS and CDR2 is YYNGEE. This CDR3 has 18 residues. CDR3 in amino acids: CASSGPGQGTSGANVLTF. CDR3 bases: TGTGCCAGCAGCGGACCGGGACAGGGTACCTCTGGGGCCAACGTCCTGACTTTC.